This T cell receptor beta chain was identified in a study of T cell responses to AZD1222 COVID-19 vaccine. Findings and caveats of the study: White British donors predominated, females outnumbered males, and clonal diversity was possibly underestimated. Repertoires were obtained solely post-peak T cell response. A reported finding is that nearly half of spike-specific TCRs target unmutated variant regions. There were vaccine-associated CD4 TCRs across spike, dominant at 160-218 and 743-854.

TCRdb's copy holds only in-frame clones and misses some; the assay was immunoSEQ multiplex PCR. Here the sample spans 130,000 to 150,000 clones, roughly 91% being singletons. The germline V gene has CDR1 DFQATT and CDR2 SNEGSKA (reference sequence). CDR3 size: 16 residues. V was cut by 3 bases and J by 4 bases, with 21 bases left in between. Comment on this clone: Its antigen is unknown.

V gene TRBV20-1 combines with J gene TRBJ1-1; D gene ambiguous. The source of this sequence is an adult in good health. The sequences come from peripheral blood, collected on day 0 of AZD1222 vaccination. The CDR3, as DNA: TGCAGTGCTAGTGGGCTAGGTCTAAATATGGGCACTGAAGCTTTCTTT. Its translation is CSASGLGLNMGTEAFF.